These T cell receptor beta chains were read from a single sample in a study of early T cells in non-severe SARS-CoV-2 infection. TCRdb called the 5' RACE reads again in MiXCR, with one record for every CDR3 protein. The table shows about 60,000 distinct CDR3 sequences, with approximately 5.6% occurring only once. The sequenced sample consisted of whole blood. All receptors come from an adult who was a healthcare worker with PCR-confirmed SARS-CoV-2 infection or an uninfected control (not recorded which). Both conserved end residues are part of each CDR3. The order of the fields is D gene, V gene, clone size, J gene, CDR3 DNA, CDR3 protein. A D gene is named only where the DNA matches it firmly. The size of a clone is reported for some rows only, either as once, few or many, or as a class for expanded clones.

D: NA; V: TRBV4-1; size: many; J: TRBJ2-1; DNA: TGCGCCAGCAGCCAAGTTGGGACCAATGAGCAGTTCTTC; CDR3: CASSQVGTNEQFF
D: TRBD2; V: TRBV5-4; size: many; J: TRBJ2-3; DNA: TGTGCCAGCAGCTACGAAACTAGCGGGGTTAAAGATACGCAGTATTTT; CDR3: CASSYETSGVKDTQYF
D: TRBD2; V: TRBV6-5; size: many; J: TRBJ2-3; DNA: TGTGCCAGCAACGGCGCTAGCGGCCCCACAGATACGCAGTATTTT; CDR3: CASNGASGPTDTQYF
D: NA; V: TRBV7-2; size: many; J: TRBJ2-7; DNA: TGTGCCAGCAGCTTAGTTCCTAAAACCCTGTACTTC; CDR3: CASSLVPKTLYF
D: TRBD1; V: TRBV7-9; size: many; J: TRBJ1-2; DNA: TGTGCCAGCAGCTTTGTTGACAGGGGACTTCCACTATATGGCTACACCTTC; CDR3: CASSFVDRGLPLYGYTF
D: NA; V: TRBV5-8; size: many; J: TRBJ2-7; DNA: TGTGCCAGCAGCCGGCGGGGTGGGACAGCCCAAGCCTACGAGCAGTACTTC; CDR3: CASSRRGGTAQAYEQYF
D: NA; V: TRBV4-2; size: many; J: TRBJ2-7; DNA: TGTGCCAGCAGCCAAGATAACGGGGATAAGGACTACGAGCAGTACTTC; CDR3: CASSQDNGDKDYEQYF
D: NA; V: TRBV20-1; size: many; J: TRBJ1-2; DNA: TGCAGTGCTAGAGATTGGGGGGCCGTTGCGGGCTATGGCTACACCTTC; CDR3: CSARDWGAVAGYGYTF
D: NA; V: TRBV2; size: many; J: TRBJ1-1; DNA: TGTGCCAGCAGGTTTAGGGCAGGGACGAACACTGAAGCTTTCTTT; CDR3: CASRFRAGTNTEAFF
D: TRBD2; V: TRBV5-8; size: NA; J: TRBJ2-1; DNA: TGTGCCAGCGACTCCTGGAGCGGGGGCCCTTACAATGAGCAGTTCTTC; CDR3: CASDSWSGGPYNEQFF
D: NA; V: TRBV10-3; size: NA; J: TRBJ1-1; DNA: TGTGCCATCAGCCGGACAAAGACCAACATTGAAGCTTTCTTT; CDR3: CAISRTKTNIEAFF
D: TRBD2; V: TRBV29-1; size: many; J: TRBJ2-1; DNA: TGCAGCGTTGAGTGGATTACGGGACTAAGATACAATGAGCAGTTCTTC; CDR3: CSVEWITGLRYNEQFF
D: TRBD1; V: TRBV27; size: many; J: TRBJ2-5; DNA: TGTGCCAGCAGTCTACAGGGGCAAGGGGAGACCCAGTACTTC; CDR3: CASSLQGQGETQYF
D: NA; V: TRBV25-1; size: few; J: TRBJ2-3; DNA: TGTGCGCTTAGATCTCCCGACTACCCTGGGGCCAGCACAGATACGCAGTATTTT; CDR3: CALRSPDYPGASTDTQYF
D: NA; V: TRBV5-1; size: many; J: TRBJ2-3; DNA: TGCGCCAGCAGCTTTGGGCAGAGGGGCACAGATACGCAGTATTTT; CDR3: CASSFGQRGTDTQYF
D: TRBD1; V: TRBV19; size: many; J: TRBJ2-7; DNA: TGTGCCAGCAAACCAGGCAGGGGGTACGAGCAGTACTTC; CDR3: CASKPGRGYEQYF
D: NA; V: TRBV11-2; size: many; J: TRBJ2-6; DNA: TGTGCCAGCAGCCCTCATACGTGGGAGGCTGGGGCCAACGTCCTGACTTTC; CDR3: CASSPHTWEAGANVLTF
D: NA; V: TRBV7-2; size: NA; J: TRBJ2-7; DNA: TGTGCCAGCAGCTCCTTGGAAGGGGGCGAGCAGTACTTC; CDR3: CASSSLEGGEQYF
D: NA; V: TRBV6-2/TRBV6-3; size: few; J: TRBJ2-5; DNA: TGTGCCACTAGAGTGGGGTCCCTTGGGACCCAGTACTTC; CDR3: CATRVGSLGTQYF
D: TRBD2; V: TRBV7-6; size: many; J: TRBJ2-6; DNA: TGTGCCAGCAGCCTTAAGGGGACTAGGACCACCTGGGCCAACGTCCTGACTTTC; CDR3: CASSLKGTRTTWANVLTF
D: NA; V: TRBV28; size: NA; J: TRBJ2-5; DNA: TGTGCCAGCAGTAGGGAGGAAGTAGAGACCCAGTACTTC; CDR3: CASSREEVETQYF
D: NA; V: TRBV10-3; size: few; J: TRBJ2-3; DNA: TGTGCCATCAGTGGGAGGGCACGGTCTGGAGATACGCAGTATTTT; CDR3: CAISGRARSGDTQYF
D: TRBD2; V: TRBV7-9; size: few; J: TRBJ2-7; DNA: TGTGCCAGCAACCACCGGGACTATCCCTCCTACGAGCAGTACTTC; CDR3: CASNHRDYPSYEQYF